Shown below are 19 T cell receptor beta chains from a single sample sequenced in a study of CD8 T cells in Susac syndrome (dated by TCRdb to about 2019). Libraries were constructed by the immunoSEQ multiplex PCR assay. RNA was extracted with the RNeasy kit and roughly 0.45 to 1 ug was reverse transcribed using random hexamers. TCRdb cleaned the public reads at Q25 with fastp, built clones with MiXCR and kept in-frame beta chains. All rows with the same CDR3 protein become a single entry with the most common DNA and genes. The sample data list around 190,000 distinct CDR3 sequences, and about 95% of these were observed just once. Around 0.11% of the sample is in the top ten clones. Sample: CD4+ T cells from PBMCs. The receptors here all came from a human donor in good health.

This chain joins TRBV20-1 and TRBJ2-3; 7 bases are shared with TRBD2. With 3 bases clipped from V and 3 bases from J, the junction kept 6 bases outside the gene matches. The length of the CDR3 is 14 residues. From germline, CDR1 is DFQATT and CDR2 SNEGSKA (reference sequence). The CDR3: CSASIGRATDTQYF. CDR3 in DNA: TGCAGTGCTAGTATTGGGAGGGCGACAGATACGCAGTATTTT.

The chain links TRBV28 to TRBJ2-1; no firm D call. In germline, CDR1 is MDHEN, CDR2 SYDVKM. This CDR3 is 13 amino acids long. Trimming left V 3 bases short and J 13 bases short, with 16 bases between. CDR3 bases: TGTGCCAGCAGTTTGTCCCAATGGCTAGAACAGTTCTTC. This sequence encodes CASSLSQWLEQFF. The variable domain in full, completed from reference TRBV28 and TRBJ2-1, reads DVKVTQSSRYLVKRTGEKVFLECVQDMDHENMFWYRQDPGLGLRLIYFSYDVKMKEKGDIPEGYSVSREKKERFSLILESASTNQTSMYLCASSLSQWLEQFFGPGTRLTVL.

The chain is built from TRBV12-3 or TRBV12-4 and TRBJ1-3, with D perhaps TRBD1 (6 bases). V was shortened by 6 bases and J by 0 bases, with 15 bases between the two germline ends. This CDR3 spans 16 amino acids. The CDR3 loop is CASRPPDRISGNTIYF. The CDR3 region has the DNA TGTGCCAGCAGGCCCCCCGACAGGATCTCTGGAAACACCATATATTTT.

The rearrangement links TRBV30 to TRBJ2-1; possibly TRBD1 or TRBD2 for D (6 bases each). Trimming removed 1 base at V and 0 bases at J, with 10 bases between. The germline CDR1 and CDR2 sequences are GTSNPN and SVGIG (reference sequence). The CDR3 is 15 residues long. The chain's CDR3 is CAWSGGDISYNEQFF. The CDR3 nucleotides are TGTGCCTGGAGTGGCGGGGACATCTCCTACAATGAGCAGTTCTTC.

This clonotype occurred once. This sequence joins TRBV5-1 and TRBJ2-3; 7 bases are a match to TRBD1. There are 14 residues in the CDR3. The germline V gene has CDR1 SGHRS and CDR2 YFSETQ. V lost 5 bases to trimming and J lost 0 bases; unmatched junction nucleotides: 3. The CDR3 spells CASRGQTSTDTQYF. The CDR3 DNA reads as TGCGCCAGCAGGGGACAGACTAGCACAGATACGCAGTATTTT.

The rearrangement links TRBV28 to TRBJ2-4; D is undetermined. Trimming removed 4 bases at V and 1 base at J, with 14 bases between. Germline lookup yields CDR1 MDHEN and CDR2 SYDVKM. The CDR3 contains 16 residues. The DNA of the CDR3 is TGTGCCAGCAGTTCACCTCCCCCTGGGGCCAAAAACATTCAGTACTTC. Protein sequence: CASSSPPPGAKNIQYF.

This sequence joins TRBV24-1 and TRBJ2-1; 10 positions match TRBD1. Germline V CDR1 and CDR2: KGHDR, SFDVKD. CDR3 length: 17 residues. The J segment lost 2 bases and the V segment lost 3 bases, leaving 6 bases of the junction unmatched. The CDR3 DNA reads as TGTGCCACCAGTGATCCTCCCGGGACAGGGGCCTACAATGAGCAGTTCTTC. Amino acid sequence: CATSDPPGTGAYNEQFF.

This rearrangement joins TRBV27 to TRBJ2-7; 7 bases are a match to TRBD2. The ends lost 2 bases at V and 1 base at J; junction bases unmatched: 5. The CDR3 is made up of 15 amino acids. CDR1 is MNHEY and CDR2 is SMNVEV in the germline V gene (reference sequence). The CDR3 coding sequence is TGTGCCAGCAGTTTAAGCTTTAGCGGGTCCTACGAGCAGTACTTC. It specifies CASSLSFSGSYEQYF.

The gene calls are TRBV6-2 or TRBV6-3 and TRBJ2-7, with 8 bases fitting TRBD1. V was pared by 7 bases and J by 2 bases, with 10 bases of the junction left unmatched. Germline CDR1 is MNHEY and CDR2 is SVGEGT. The CDR3 has 15 amino acids. CDR3 in amino acids: CASKRGQAATYEQYF. The CDR3 nucleotides read TGTGCCAGCAAACGGGGACAGGCGGCGACCTACGAGCAGTACTTC.

CDR3 protein: CASSQDLTGTYGYTF. The CDR3 region has the DNA TGCGCCAGCAGCCAAGATTTGACAGGAACTTATGGCTACACCTTC. This rearrangement joins TRBV4-3 to TRBJ1-2; D might be TRBD1 (6 bases). V was trimmed by 0 bases and J by 5 bases, leaving 13 bases between them. Germline V gene lookup returns CDR1 LGHNA and CDR2 YSLEER. This CDR3 is built from 15 residues.

The CDR3 bases are TGCAGTGCCACAAGCGGGAACTACGAGCAGTACTTC. Amino acid sequence: CSATSGNYEQYF. The rearrangement joins TRBV20-1 to TRBJ2-7; 7 nucleotides agree with TRBD2. Germline CDR1 DFQATT, CDR2 SNEGSKA (reference sequence). The CDR3 has 12 amino acids. The trim removed 6 bases at V and 3 bases at J, leaving 5 bases unmatched.

This chain joins TRBV5-1 and TRBJ2-7; TRBD1 matches 7 bases. The CDR3 runs to 14 residues. V lost 0 bases and J lost 3; bases outside the gene matches: 3. Germline CDR1 is SGHRS and CDR2 is YFSETQ. The CDR3 loop is CASSLGQGHYEQYF. DNA for the CDR3: TGCGCCAGCAGCTTGGGACAGGGCCACTACGAGCAGTACTTC. Supplemented by reference TRBV5-1 and TRBJ2-7, the full variable domain reads KAGVTQTPRYLIKTRGQQVTLSCSPISGHRSVSWYQQTPGQGLQFLFEYFSETQRNKGNFPGRFSGRQFSNSRSEMNVSTLELGDSALYLCASSLGQGHYEQYFGPGTRLTVT.

This chain uses TRBV28 with TRBJ1-5; the D gene is possibly TRBD1 (5 bases). Germline CDR1 and CDR2: MDHEN and SYDVKM. V was clipped by 2 bases and J by 7 bases, with 12 bases between them. The CDR3 totals 14 residues. CDR3 amino acids: CASSLGGRSQPQHF. The CDR3 DNA reads TGTGCCAGCAGTTTAGGGGGACGGAGCCAGCCCCAGCATTTT. Drawing the rest from reference TRBV28 and TRBJ1-5, the complete variable domain is DVKVTQSSRYLVKRTGEKVFLECVQDMDHENMFWYRQDPGLGLRLIYFSYDVKMKEKGDIPEGYSVSREKKERFSLILESASTNQTSMYLCASSLGGRSQPQHFGDGTRLSIL.

This clonotype was recorded only once. The rearrangement joins TRBV30 to TRBJ1-2; TRBD1 aligns across 9 bases. Germline assignment: CDR1 GTSNPN and CDR2 SVGIG (reference sequence). The CDR3 sequence is 14 residues long. Trimming at V came to 3 bases and at J to 6 bases, leaving 8 bases not matched to a gene. In DNA form, the CDR3 reads TGTGCCTGGAGGGGGACAGGGACCATACATGGCTACACCTTC. Encoded protein: CAWRGTGTIHGYTF.

J is TRBJ2-3 and V is TRBV29-1; D gene unclear. The CDR3 consists of 13 residues. The ends were cut back, 4 bases at V and 6 bases at J, with 14 bases in the middle. CDR1 and CDR2 from the germline V gene are SQVTM and ANQGSEA. DNA of the CDR3: TGCAGCGTTGGACGCCCCGCCCACGATACGCAGTATTTT. Its translation: CSVGRPAHDTQYF.

The rearrangement uses TRBV11-2 and TRBJ1-4; TRBD1 might be the D (5 bases). V shed 2 bases and J shed 7 bases, with 11 bases lying between them. CDR1 is SGHAT, CDR2 FQNNGV, per germline. The CDR3 consists of 14 residues. The CDR3 loop reads CASSLRGVAEKLFF. The CDR3 bases are TGTGCCAGCAGCTTAAGAGGGGTTGCTGAAAAACTGTTTTTT.

This clonotype was seen a handful of times. The V call is TRBV2, the J call TRBJ2-1; a possible D gene is TRBD2 (5 bases). V was shortened by 11 bases and J by 4 bases, with 9 bases between the two germline ends. CDR1 is SNHLY and CDR2 is FYNNEI in the germline V gene. This CDR3 is built from 11 residues. The CDR3 is CASSGYNEQFF. The CDR3 nucleotides are TGTGCCTCTTCGGGGTACAATGAGCAGTTCTTC.

This rearrangement joins TRBV12-3 or TRBV12-4 to TRBJ1-2, with D possibly matching TRBD1 (6 bases). The CDR3 spans 12 residues. V lost 7 bases, J lost 7 bases, and 13 bases lay in between. The DNA for the CDR3 is TGTGCCAGCACACGGTACAGGGCTGGCTACACCTTC. Amino acids: CASTRYRAGYTF.

This clonotype was counted a single time. The chain employs TRBV18 and TRBJ2-1; 14 bases are a match to TRBD2. CDR3 size: 15 residues. V was pared by 5 bases and J by 9 bases, with 6 bases of the junction left unmatched. Germline V gene lookup returns CDR1 KGHSH and CDR2 LQKENI. CDR3 bases: TGTGCCAGCTCAGCGGGACTAGCGGGAGAAAGTGAGCAGTTCTTC. It encodes CASSAGLAGESEQFF.